This TCR beta chain originates from a study of shared T cell receptors in the human thymus. The CDR3 sequence is 16 residues long. CDR1 and CDR2 from the germline V gene are KGHSH and LQKENI. J gave up 3 bases and V 3 bases, and 8 bases lay outside the gene matches. The protocol was immunoSEQ multiplex PCR, while the TCRdb copy is restricted to in-frame clones and leaves out a portion. Found here are about 610,000 clones, around 87% of them singletons; the top ten hold approximately 0.01%. These data were also reused for a study on human thymus T cells. This second study notes: Surgeons resected thymus tissue during corrective heart surgery. Thymic and blood repertoires showed apparently biased V and J gene usage. A high degree of thymic repertoire overlap among unrelated individuals was reported in related research.

The V and J genes are TRBV18 and TRBJ2-7; the match to TRBD2 covers 10 bases. The TCR comes from a boy younger than two with a congenital heart defect. Sample: thymocytes. For the CDR3, the DNA is TGTGCCAGCTCACCCAGTCGAGGACTAGCGGACTACGAGCAGTACTTC. Amino acids: CASSPSRGLADYEQYF.